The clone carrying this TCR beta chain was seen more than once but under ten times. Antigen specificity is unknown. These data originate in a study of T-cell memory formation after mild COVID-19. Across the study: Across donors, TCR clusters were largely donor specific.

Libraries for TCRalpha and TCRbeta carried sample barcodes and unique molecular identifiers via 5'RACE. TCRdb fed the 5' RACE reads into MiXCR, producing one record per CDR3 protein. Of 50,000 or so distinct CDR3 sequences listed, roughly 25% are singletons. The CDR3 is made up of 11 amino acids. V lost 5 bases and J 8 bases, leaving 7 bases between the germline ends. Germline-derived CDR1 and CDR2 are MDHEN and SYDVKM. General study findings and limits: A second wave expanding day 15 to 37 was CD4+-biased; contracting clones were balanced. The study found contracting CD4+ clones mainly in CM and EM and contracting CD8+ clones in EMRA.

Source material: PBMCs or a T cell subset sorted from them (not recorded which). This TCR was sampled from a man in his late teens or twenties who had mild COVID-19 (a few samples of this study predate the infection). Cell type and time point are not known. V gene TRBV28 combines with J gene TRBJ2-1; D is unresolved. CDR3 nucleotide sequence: TGTGCCAGCAGTCCCCGGGATGAGCAGTTCTTC. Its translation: CASSPRDEQFF.